The 2 T cell receptor beta chains below all came from one sample that was sequenced in a study of regulatory T cells in long-lasting Graves disease. The authors built TCR beta libraries using iRepertoire HTBI primers and Arm-PCR of CDR3 regions. TCRdb used MiXCR to reprocess the multiplex PCR reads, holding one entry per CDR3 protein. Of 500,000 to 700,000 distinct CDR3 sequences listed, approximately 29% are singletons. This sample's time point: persistent/refractory GD, antithyroid drugs over 5 years with positive TRAb. The TCR library was prepared using RNA isolated from PBMCs. Sequences were derived from peripheral blood mononuclear cells (PBMCs), sampled when the disease was refractory, from a patient treated with antithyroid drugs. These receptors all come from a female donor with Graves disease.

This clonotype was picked up many times. V usage is TRBV2 and J usage is TRBJ2-7; no clear D gene. Germline CDR1 and CDR2: SNHLY and FYNNEI. Deletions cut 4 bases from V and 3 bases from J, with 10 bases between. The CDR3 sequence is 13 residues long. Written as DNA, the CDR3 is TGTGCCAGCAGTGGGGCCAGGTTCTACGAGCAGTACTTC. Amino acids: CASSGARFYEQYF. The variable domain in full, with the rest retrieved from reference TRBV2 and TRBJ2-7, is EPEVTQTPSHQVTQMGQEVILRCVPISNHLYFYWYRQILGQKVEFLVSFYNNEISEKSEIFDDQFSVERPDGSNFTLKIRSTKLEDSAMYFCASSGARFYEQYFGPGTRLTVT.

A few counts support this clonotype. The chain uses TRBV5-5 and TRBJ1-5; no clear D gene. Trimming took 3 bases from V and 6 from J, leaving 13 bases between them. CDR1 and CDR2 (germline): SGHKS, YYEKEE (reference sequence). This CDR3 is built from 14 residues. CDR3 nucleotides: TGTGCCAGCAGCTCGGAGGGTAAGGCTCAGCCCCAGCATTTT. This sequence encodes CASSSEGKAQPQHF.